Detailed here is one TCR beta chain. What it binds is unknown. This record comes from a study of T cells in Graves' hyperthyroidism and ophthalmopathy. About the research overall: Upon initial diagnosis and before any treatment, peripheral blood was collected.

Notes on the study in general: Blood held most thyroid clonotypes expanded above 0.001 frequency.

TCR beta CDR3 region amplification was performed from RNA transcripts. The HTBI primer set drove a first-round RT-PCR of the TCR CDR3. Using its own MiXCR run on the multiplex PCR reads, TCRdb lists one record per CDR3 protein. The table lists 550,000 to 850,000 distinct CDR3 sequences, 15% to 20% of them singletons. What was sequenced was blood. The receptor was derived from a woman between 45 and 60 years old with Graves' hyperthyroidism that later progressed to Graves' ophthalmopathy.

CDR3 bases: TGTGCCAGCAGCTTAGGGGCGGGGGCCATCTACAATGAGCAGTTCTTC. Encoded protein: CASSLGAGAIYNEQFF. V gene TRBV11-3 combines with J gene TRBJ2-1, with D perhaps matching TRBD2 (7 bases). V was clipped by 1 base and J by 3 bases, with 13 bases between them. Germline V gene data show CDR1 as SGHNT and CDR2 as YENEEA. This CDR3 contains 16 residues. Drawing the rest from reference TRBV11-3 and TRBJ2-1, the complete variable domain is EAGVVQSPRYKIIEKKQPVAFWCNPISGHNTLYWYLQNLGQGPELLIRYENEEAVDDSQLPKDRFSAERLKGVDSTLKIQPAELGDSAVYLCASSLGAGAIYNEQFFGPGTRLTVL.